The rows below give T cell receptor beta chains drawn from one sample of a study of CD8+CD57+ T cells in acquired aplastic anemia. One entry per CDR3 protein, called by TCRdb with MiXCR from the reads. Of about 120,000 distinct CDR3 sequences in the sample, 50% to 70% were seen once. The material sequenced was sorted CD4+, CD8+, or CD8+CD57+ T cells (not recorded which) from PBMCs. The receptors here all came from a human donor with aplastic anemia. Each CDR3 is given with its conserved first and last residue. The D gene is left open where the match is weak. Part of the rows lack a size; the others show once, few, many or a class for expanded clones.

13	NA	TRBJ2-7	TRBV7-2	NA	CASSTIRYYEQYF	TGTGCCAGCAGCACGATCAGGTACTACGAGCAGTACTTC
14	NA	TRBJ2-7	TRBV5-1	NA	CASSLRTSTYEQYF	TGCGCCAGCAGCTTACGGACAAGCACCTACGAGCAGTACTTC
15	TRBD1	TRBJ2-2	TRBV15	NA	CATRTGTGDTGELFF	TGTGCCACAAGAACCGGGACAGGGGACACCGGGGAGCTGTTTTTT
12	TRBD2	TRBJ2-7	TRBV10-3	NA	CASREGPYEQYF	TGTGCCAGCAGGGAGGGCCCCTACGAGCAGTACTTC
12	NA	TRBJ1-1	TRBV7-9	NA	CASSFPRPEAFF	TGTGCCAGCAGCTTTCCGCGCCCGGAAGCTTTCTTT
16	NA	TRBJ2-6	TRBV5-1	NA	CASSLAGQAGANVLTF	TGCGCCAGCAGCTTGGCAGGGCAGGCTGGGGCCAACGTCCTGACTTTC
16	TRBD2	TRBJ2-7	TRBV20-1	few	CSARDLGIAGTHEQYF	TGCAGTGCTAGAGATCTCGGAATAGCGGGGACCCACGAGCAGTACTTC
12	NA	TRBJ2-7	TRBV10-2	NA	CASMTGRYEQYF	TGCGCCAGTATGACAGGCCGCTACGAGCAGTACTTC
17	NA	TRBJ2-6	TRBV13	NA	CASSLSGASYGANVLTF	TGTGCCAGCAGCTTATCAGGGGCAAGTTACGGGGCCAACGTCCTGACTTTC
15	TRBD2	TRBJ2-7	TRBV7-9	many	CASSPPGLAVYEQYF	TGTGCCAGCAGCCCGCCGGGACTAGCGGTTTACGAGCAGTACTTC
15	NA	TRBJ1-5	TRBV12-3/TRBV12-4	few	CASSHDRPRNQPQHF	TGTGCCAGCAGTCACGACAGGCCACGCAATCAGCCCCAGCATTTT
12	NA	TRBJ1-2	TRBV10-3	NA	CAISAKGDGYTF	TGTGCCATCAGTGCTAAGGGAGATGGCTACACCTTC
16	TRBD1	TRBJ2-3	TRBV7-2	few	CASSLRQGGDTDTQYF	TGTGCCAGCAGCTTGCGACAGGGGGGAGACACAGATACGCAGTATTTT
15	TRBD2	TRBJ2-5	TRBV15	few	CATSSTSGGGETQYF	TGTGCCACCAGCAGCACTAGCGGGGGAGGAGAGACCCAGTACTTC
15	TRBD2	TRBJ2-3	TRBV20-1	NA	CSAPVPGRGADTQYF	TGCAGTGCTCCCGTCCCAGGGAGGGGTGCAGATACGCAGTATTTT
13	TRBD1	TRBJ2-7	TRBV30	many	CAWDRGGIGEQYF	TGTGCCTGGGACAGGGGTGGCATTGGCGAGCAGTACTTC
14	NA	TRBJ1-3	TRBV10-3	NA	CAISEGAGGNTIYF	TGTGCCATCAGTGAGGGGGCCGGTGGAAACACCATATATTTT
14	NA	TRBJ2-7	TRBV4-3	NA	CASSQAGLPYEQYF	TGCGCCAGCAGCCAAGCAGGACTACCTTACGAGCAGTACTTC
14	TRBD1	TRBJ2-7	TRBV19	many	CASSIGTGTYEQYF	TGTGCCAGTAGTATAGGGACAGGGACCTACGAGCAGTACTTC
14	NA	TRBJ1-1	TRBV7-9	NA	CAGSSLTVNTEAFF	TGTGCCGGATCTAGCCTGACAGTGAACACTGAAGCTTTCTTT
12	NA	TRBJ2-3	TRBV27	NA	CASSWVGDTQYF	TGTGCCAGCAGTTGGGTGGGAGATACGCAGTATTTT
13	NA	TRBJ1-1	TRBV29-1	many	CSVDDLDRAEAFF	TGCAGCGTTGACGACCTGGACAGAGCTGAAGCTTTCTTT
15	NA	TRBJ2-7	TRBV7-9	NA	CASSLGIHGGYEQYF	TGTGCCAGCAGCTTAGGTATTCACGGGGGCTACGAGCAGTACTTC
15	TRBD2	TRBJ2-1	TRBV27	NA	CASSLLSGGANEQFF	TGTGCCAGCAGTTTACTTAGCGGGGGGGCCAATGAGCAGTTCTTC
13	TRBD1	TRBJ2-7	TRBV5-5	many	CASRLGQSYEQYF	TGTGCCAGCAGACTGGGACAGTCCTACGAGCAGTACTTC
14	NA	TRBJ1-6	TRBV10-3	NA	CAISEFAGRSPLHF	TGTGCCATCAGTGAGTTCGCCGGACGGTCACCCCTCCACTTT
18	TRBD2	TRBJ2-1	TRBV10-1	NA	CASSRDVRLAGGTNEQFF	TGCGCCAGCAGCCGGGACGTACGACTAGCGGGGGGAACCAATGAGCAGTTCTTC
15	TRBD1	TRBJ1-2	TRBV19	NA	CASRDRVTQIYGYTF	TGTGCCAGTAGGGACAGGGTAACCCAAATCTATGGCTACACCTTC
14	TRBD2	TRBJ2-1	TRBV2	NA	CASKQREGLNEQFF	TGTGCCAGCAAACAGCGGGAGGGCCTCAATGAGCAGTTCTTC
12	NA	TRBJ2-2	TRBV6-1	many	CAGTANTGELFF	TGTGCGGGGACGGCAAACACCGGGGAGCTGTTTTTT
13	NA	TRBJ2-7	TRBV4-1	many	CASSQEQGYEQYF	TGCGCCAGCAGCCAAGAGCAGGGCTACGAGCAGTACTTC
12	NA	TRBJ2-5	TRBV2	NA	CGTGAFQETQYF	TGTGGGACGGGGGCCTTCCAAGAGACCCAGTACTTC
13	NA	TRBJ2-7	TRBV29-1	NA	CSVEWHEGYEQYF	TGCAGCGTTGAATGGCATGAGGGTTACGAGCAGTACTTC
17	TRBD2	TRBJ2-3	TRBV20-1	NA	CSARGLAGGQGTDTQYF	TGCAGTGCTAGAGGCCTAGCGGGAGGGCAGGGCACAGATACGCAGTATTTT
14	NA	TRBJ2-7	TRBV29-1	few	CSVEGDGVSYEQYF	TGCAGCGTTGAGGGGGATGGGGTCTCCTACGAGCAGTACTTC
13	TRBD1	TRBJ2-7	TRBV19	NA	CASRNRGADEQYF	TGTGCCAGTAGAAACAGGGGTGCCGACGAGCAGTACTTC
12	NA	TRBJ2-7	TRBV20-1	once	CSASPYRSEQYF	TGCAGTGCTAGCCCATACCGCTCCGAGCAGTACTTC
14	NA	TRBJ2-2	TRBV29-1	few	CSVGRGANTGELFF	TGCAGCGTTGGACGAGGTGCGAACACCGGGGAGCTGTTTTTT
17	TRBD1	TRBJ2-7	TRBV5-1	NA	CASSRVGQGGGSYEQYF	TGCGCCAGCAGCCGGGTAGGACAGGGCGGAGGCTCCTACGAGCAGTACTTC
17	TRBD2	TRBJ2-2	TRBV20-1	NA	CSAFLPGLAANTGELFF	TGCAGTGCTTTCCTTCCGGGACTAGCGGCTAACACCGGGGAGCTGTTTTTT
15	TRBD2	TRBJ2-3	TRBV7-3	NA	CASSSAAGPTDTQYF	TGTGCCAGCAGCTCAGCAGCGGGGCCCACAGATACGCAGTATTTT
14	NA	TRBJ2-2	TRBV12-3/TRBV12-4	many	CASTMWGNTGELFF	TGTGCCAGCACAATGTGGGGAAACACCGGGGAGCTGTTTTTT
15	NA	TRBJ2-5	TRBV7-8	NA	CARSVGQGLGETQYF	TGTGCCCGCAGCGTGGGTCAGGGCCTGGGGGAGACCCAGTACTTT
15	NA	TRBJ2-2	TRBV2	NA	CASSVVGTVTGELFF	TGTGCCAGCAGTGTTGTGGGGACCGTCACCGGGGAGCTGTTTTTT
15	TRBD1	TRBJ2-5	TRBV19	NA	CASNGQGASQETQYF	TGTGCCAGTAATGGACAGGGGGCTTCCCAAGAGACCCAGTACTTC
14	NA	TRBJ2-5	TRBV18	NA	CASSPFEGTETQYF	TGTGCCAGCTCACCATTCGAGGGGACGGAGACCCAGTACTTC
15	TRBD2	TRBJ2-1	TRBV7-8	NA	CASSTTSGSGNEQFF	TGTGCCAGCAGCACGACTAGCGGGAGCGGCAATGAGCAGTTCTTC
11	NA	TRBJ1-4	TRBV5-6	few	CASSQGEKLFF	TGTGCCAGCAGCCAGGGGGAAAAACTGTTTTTT
15	NA	TRBJ1-4	TRBV5-1	many	CASSLGQSTNEKLFF	TGCGCCAGCAGCTTGGGGCAGTCAACTAATGAAAAACTGTTTTTT
19	TRBD2	TRBJ2-5	TRBV20-1	NA	CSARVFGLAGGRDQETQYF	TGCAGTGCTAGGGTCTTCGGCCTAGCGGGGGGCCGTGACCAAGAGACCCAGTACTTC
15	TRBD2	TRBJ2-1	TRBV5-1	few	CASSLETSGGNEQFF	TGCGCCAGCAGCTTGGAGACTAGCGGGGGCAATGAGCAGTTCTTC
13	NA	TRBJ2-5	TRBV9	few	CASSVGPQETQYF	TGTGCCAGCAGCGTCGGGCCCCAAGAGACCCAGTACTTC
15	TRBD1	TRBJ1-5	TRBV7-2	NA	CASSLRQGEGQPQHF	TGTGCCAGCAGCCTCCGACAGGGTGAGGGTCAGCCCCAGCATTTT
17	NA	TRBJ2-5	TRBV25-1	NA	CASSGVGPGAEVETQYF	TGTGCCAGCAGTGGCGTCGGACCGGGAGCGGAGGTAGAGACCCAGTACTTC
13	NA	TRBJ1-5	TRBV7-2	NA	CASSLWGIQPQHF	TGTGCCAGCAGCTTATGGGGAATTCAGCCCCAGCATTTT